The rows below give T cell receptor beta chains drawn from one sample of a study of cytomegalovirus exposure and HLA in healthy donors. Profiled with immunoSEQ multiplex PCR; TCRdb holds only in-frame clones, not every one. This table has more than 50,000 clones, roughly 94% appearing once. The sample taken for sequencing was PBMCs. The source is a man aged 18 to 29 in good health and CMV-seronegative. CDR3s include the opening cysteine and the closing phenylalanine or tryptophan. The order of the fields is V gene, J gene, CDR3 protein.

v_gene: TRBV5-4
j_gene: TRBJ2-2
CDR3aa: CASSLARETDTGELFF

v_gene: TRBV7-9
j_gene: TRBJ1-1
CDR3aa: CASSLDQGGDTEAFF

v_gene: TRBV28
j_gene: TRBJ2-7
CDR3aa: CASSPSGSSYEQYF

v_gene: TRBV29-1
j_gene: TRBJ2-3
CDR3aa: CSVVVGSTDTQYF

v_gene: TRBV28
j_gene: TRBJ2-7
CDR3aa: CASSSPYRDRGPGEQYF

v_gene: TRBV5-1
j_gene: TRBJ2-3
CDR3aa: CASSFSNQTSGSRDTQYF

v_gene: TRBV29-1
j_gene: TRBJ1-1
CDR3aa: CSVRGGEVNTEAFF

v_gene: TRBV30
j_gene: TRBJ1-1
CDR3aa: CAWKGIGVGTEAFF

v_gene: TRBV2
j_gene: TRBJ1-5
CDR3aa: CASSEFNRGTQPQHF

v_gene: TRBV7-2
j_gene: TRBJ2-1
CDR3aa: CASSVGLAGGPGEQFF

v_gene: TRBV5-1
j_gene: TRBJ1-5
CDR3aa: CASSSDSYNQPQHF

v_gene: TRBV19
j_gene: TRBJ1-5
CDR3aa: CASSRGNQPQHF

v_gene: TRBV19
j_gene: TRBJ2-7
CDR3aa: CASSIVGATGEQYF

v_gene: TRBV11-3
j_gene: TRBJ2-3
CDR3aa: CASSLDQTSTDTQYF

v_gene: TRBV7-3
j_gene: TRBJ2-1
CDR3aa: CASSLTPLAGGPKDNEQFF